Listed below are T cell receptor beta chains from one sample, sequenced in a study of OX40 agonist ivuxolimab in advanced cancers. Profiling relied on immunoSEQ multiplex PCR, and the TCRdb table lists in-frame clones only, not all of them. The sample carries approximately 92,000 clones, approximately 94% recorded once. Specimen: CD4+ or CD8+ T cells sorted from blood, collected in a trial of the OX40 agonist ivuxolimab. All receptors derive from an adult with an advanced solid tumor such as melanoma, head and neck, liver or kidney cancer. Both conserved end residues are part of each CDR3. A D gene is named only where the DNA matches it firmly. Only part of the rows carry a size: once, few, many, or a class if the clone is expanded.

v_call: TRBV5-4; clone_size: NA; j_call: TRBJ2-7; d_call: NA; cdr3_nt: TGTGCCAGCAGCTTCATGAGGTCTCCCTACGAGCAGTACTTC; cdr3_aa: CASSFMRSPYEQYF
v_call: TRBV4-1; clone_size: NA; j_call: TRBJ2-2; d_call: NA; cdr3_nt: TGCGCCAGCAGCCTACAGCAGGGGTATGACGCGAACACCGGGGAGCTGTTTTTT; cdr3_aa: CASSLQQGYDANTGELFF
v_call: TRBV21-1; clone_size: NA; j_call: TRBJ1-2; d_call: NA; cdr3_nt: TGTGCCAGCAGCAAAGGGGATAAGGGTAACTATGGCTACACCTTC; cdr3_aa: CASSKGDKGNYGYTF
v_call: TRBV28; clone_size: NA; j_call: TRBJ2-7; d_call: NA; cdr3_nt: TGTGCCAGCAGATCTACCCCCTACGAGCAGTACTTC; cdr3_aa: CASRSTPYEQYF
v_call: TRBV19; clone_size: NA; j_call: TRBJ1-1; d_call: NA; cdr3_nt: TGTGCCAGTAGTACGCTAGACAGGTTTGCGACGAACACTGAAGCTTTCTTT; cdr3_aa: CASSTLDRFATNTEAFF
v_call: TRBV11-2; clone_size: NA; j_call: TRBJ2-3; d_call: NA; cdr3_nt: TGTGCCAGCAGCTTATCTCCAGGGCCAACAGATACGCAGTATTTT; cdr3_aa: CASSLSPGPTDTQYF
v_call: TRBV7-2; clone_size: NA; j_call: TRBJ2-7; d_call: TRBD1; cdr3_nt: TGTGCCAGCAGCGTAAACCCAGGGGGCTCCTACGAGCAGCACTTC; cdr3_aa: CASSVNPGGSYEQHF
v_call: TRBV5-1; clone_size: once; j_call: TRBJ2-1; d_call: TRBD1; cdr3_nt: TGCGCCAGCAGCCGGGGACAGGGAAACAATGAGCAGTTCTTC; cdr3_aa: CASSRGQGNNEQFF
v_call: TRBV30; clone_size: NA; j_call: TRBJ2-7; d_call: NA; cdr3_nt: TGTGCCTGGAGTGGTAACAGGGTAAGGTACGAGCAGTACTTC; cdr3_aa: CAWSGNRVRYEQYF
v_call: TRBV6-6; clone_size: NA; j_call: TRBJ1-2; d_call: TRBD1; cdr3_nt: TGTGCCAGCAGTTCCCGACAGGGCGGATCCTATGGCTACACCTTC; cdr3_aa: CASSSRQGGSYGYTF
v_call: TRBV7-8; clone_size: NA; j_call: TRBJ2-7; d_call: TRBD2; cdr3_nt: TGTGCCAGCAGCCACTCTATCGCGGGGGGCGGCTACGAGCAGTACTTC; cdr3_aa: CASSHSIAGGGYEQYF
v_call: TRBV19; clone_size: NA; j_call: TRBJ2-5; d_call: TRBD2; cdr3_nt: TGTGCCAGTAGCACCCCAAGACTAGCGGGAGGAATGCGGGAGACCCAGTACTTC; cdr3_aa: CASSTPRLAGGMRETQYF
v_call: TRBV4-1; clone_size: NA; j_call: TRBJ2-4; d_call: NA; cdr3_nt: TGCGCCAGCAGCCAAGGGGGCAGTTGGGCCAAAAACATTCAGTACTTC; cdr3_aa: CASSQGGSWAKNIQYF
v_call: TRBV6-5; clone_size: NA; j_call: TRBJ1-4; d_call: NA; cdr3_nt: TGTGCCAGCAGGCTACCAGGGACCGAAAAACTGTTTTTT; cdr3_aa: CASRLPGTEKLFF
v_call: TRBV5-1; clone_size: once; j_call: TRBJ2-3; d_call: TRBD2; cdr3_nt: TGCGCCAGCAGCCCAAACCTTCAGTCTAGCGGGAGGGTCACTAGCACAGATACGCAGTATTTT; cdr3_aa: CASSPNLQSSGRVTSTDTQYF
v_call: TRBV11-2; clone_size: NA; j_call: TRBJ2-3; d_call: NA; cdr3_nt: TGTGCCAGCAGCTTAGGGGGAGGACGGGGAGATACGCAGTATTTT; cdr3_aa: CASSLGGGRGDTQYF
v_call: TRBV9; clone_size: NA; j_call: TRBJ1-5; d_call: NA; cdr3_nt: TGTGCCAGCAGCGAGGGCAGGGTCAATCAGCCCCAGCATTTT; cdr3_aa: CASSEGRVNQPQHF
v_call: TRBV28; clone_size: NA; j_call: TRBJ2-7; d_call: TRBD1; cdr3_nt: TGTGCCAGCAGACAGGGGCTCTCCTACGAGCAGTACTTC; cdr3_aa: CASRQGLSYEQYF
v_call: TRBV18; clone_size: NA; j_call: TRBJ1-1; d_call: TRBD1; cdr3_nt: TGTGCCAGCTCACTCGGACAGGGGGGCCCTGAAGCTTTCTTT; cdr3_aa: CASSLGQGGPEAFF
v_call: TRBV5-4; clone_size: NA; j_call: TRBJ1-2; d_call: NA; cdr3_nt: TGTGCCAGCAGCCAAGAACACAGGGATTACTATGGCTACACCTTC; cdr3_aa: CASSQEHRDYYGYTF
v_call: TRBV7-9; clone_size: NA; j_call: TRBJ1-2; d_call: NA; cdr3_nt: TGTGCCAGCAGCCCTCGTTTCTATGGCTACACCTTC; cdr3_aa: CASSPRFYGYTF
v_call: TRBV30; clone_size: NA; j_call: TRBJ1-2; d_call: NA; cdr3_nt: TGTGCCTGGAGTTCACGCCCGGGCTACACCTTC; cdr3_aa: CAWSSRPGYTF
v_call: TRBV27; clone_size: NA; j_call: TRBJ2-3; d_call: TRBD1; cdr3_nt: TGTGCCAGCAGCCTTAGGGACAGGGGGCCGCGGAGCACAGATACGCAGTATTTT; cdr3_aa: CASSLRDRGPRSTDTQYF
v_call: TRBV5-1; clone_size: NA; j_call: TRBJ2-7; d_call: NA; cdr3_nt: TGCGCCAGCAGCTCTCAATACGAGCAGTACTTC; cdr3_aa: CASSSQYEQYF
v_call: TRBV30; clone_size: NA; j_call: TRBJ1-2; d_call: NA; cdr3_nt: TGTGCCTCTAAACGGTTGGAGGTTGGCTACACCTTC; cdr3_aa: CASKRLEVGYTF
v_call: TRBV29-1; clone_size: NA; j_call: TRBJ1-2; d_call: NA; cdr3_nt: TGCAGCGTTGCTGGGCAGCGTAACTATGGCTACACCTTC; cdr3_aa: CSVAGQRNYGYTF
v_call: TRBV7-8; clone_size: NA; j_call: TRBJ1-4; d_call: NA; cdr3_nt: TGTGCCAGCAGCTCTACCCGGGGCGGGGCAACTAATGAAAAACTGTTTTTT; cdr3_aa: CASSSTRGGATNEKLFF
v_call: TRBV7-2; clone_size: NA; j_call: TRBJ2-7; d_call: NA; cdr3_nt: TGTGCCAGCAGCTTCCTCTACGAGCAGTACTTC; cdr3_aa: CASSFLYEQYF
v_call: TRBV7-2; clone_size: once; j_call: TRBJ2-2; d_call: TRBD2; cdr3_nt: TGTGCCAGCAGCTTCCGGAGCGGGGGTAACACCGGGGAGCTGTTTTTT; cdr3_aa: CASSFRSGGNTGELFF
v_call: TRBV18; clone_size: once; j_call: TRBJ2-2; d_call: TRBD1; cdr3_nt: TGTGCCAGCTCATCCTCGACAGGGGCGAGCACCGGGGAGCTGTTTTTT; cdr3_aa: CASSSSTGASTGELFF
v_call: TRBV7-7; clone_size: once; j_call: TRBJ2-5; d_call: NA; cdr3_nt: TGTGCCAGCAGCTTAAGTGGGACGCTTCAAGAGACCCAGTACTTC; cdr3_aa: CASSLSGTLQETQYF
v_call: TRBV4-1; clone_size: NA; j_call: TRBJ2-5; d_call: TRBD2; cdr3_nt: TGCGCCAGCAGCCAAGAAGGGACTAGCGGCAAAGAGACCCAGTACTTC; cdr3_aa: CASSQEGTSGKETQYF
v_call: TRBV19; clone_size: NA; j_call: TRBJ1-1; d_call: NA; cdr3_nt: TGTGCCAGTAGTGAGTGGGGCCGGGGCACTGAAGCTTTCTTT; cdr3_aa: CASSEWGRGTEAFF
v_call: TRBV7-2; clone_size: NA; j_call: TRBJ1-1; d_call: TRBD1; cdr3_nt: TGTGCCAGCAGCTCAGGACAGGGGGCCTTAGAAGCTTTCTTT; cdr3_aa: CASSSGQGALEAFF
v_call: TRBV20-1; clone_size: NA; j_call: TRBJ2-1; d_call: NA; cdr3_nt: TGCAGTGTATATGAGCAGTTCTTC; cdr3_aa: CSVYEQFF
v_call: TRBV5-4; clone_size: NA; j_call: TRBJ2-7; d_call: NA; cdr3_nt: TGTGCCAGCAGCCCGACGAGGGGAGAGCAGTACTTC; cdr3_aa: CASSPTRGEQYF
v_call: TRBV9; clone_size: once; j_call: TRBJ1-6; d_call: NA; cdr3_nt: TGTGCCAGCAGCGTAGCACCGGTATTACCCTCACCCCTCCACTTT; cdr3_aa: CASSVAPVLPSPLHF
v_call: TRBV4-1; clone_size: NA; j_call: TRBJ2-7; d_call: NA; cdr3_nt: TGCGCCAGCAGCCAAGGAATCCTAAGGGACATCTCCTACGAGCAGTACTTC; cdr3_aa: CASSQGILRDISYEQYF
v_call: TRBV7-2; clone_size: NA; j_call: TRBJ1-2; d_call: NA; cdr3_nt: TGTGCCAGCAGCCGCTTGGGAGCCCTATCCTATGGCTACACCTTC; cdr3_aa: CASSRLGALSYGYTF
v_call: TRBV9; clone_size: NA; j_call: TRBJ1-3; d_call: NA; cdr3_nt: TGTGCCAGCAGCGTGGGGGGGACTAGCTCTGGAAACACCATATATTTT; cdr3_aa: CASSVGGTSSGNTIYF
v_call: TRBV18; clone_size: NA; j_call: TRBJ1-1; d_call: TRBD1; cdr3_nt: TGTGCCAGCTCACCACCACGTCAGGGGGAGACTGAAGCTTTCTTT; cdr3_aa: CASSPPRQGETEAFF
v_call: TRBV19; clone_size: NA; j_call: TRBJ2-1; d_call: NA; cdr3_nt: TGTGCCAGTAGTCCCCGGGACCTAGGAGAGCAGTTCTTC; cdr3_aa: CASSPRDLGEQFF